Listed here are 24 T cell receptor beta chains from one sample, sequenced in a study of blood T cell repertoires in COVID-19 (dated by TCRdb to 2020 to 2022). Libraries were constructed by the immunoSEQ multiplex PCR assay. As stored in TCRdb, this immuneACCESS dataset retains in-frame rearrangements with V and J assigned. A fraction of the clones does not appear; measured against another copy, unresolved V genes explain less than half of the discrepancy, and the remainder lacks a known reason. The sample has tens of thousands of clones on record, around 90% of them singletons. The ten largest clones capture approximately 6.4% of the sample. Sequences were obtained from peripheral blood. The receptors shown here come from a woman aged 45 to 65 with acute or convalescent COVID-19.

This clone has just one count. The gene calls are TRBV19 and TRBJ1-4, with D unresolved. The CDR3 covers 15 residues. Germline lookup yields CDR1 LNHDA and CDR2 SQIVND (reference sequence). The ends were cut back, 4 bases at V and 12 bases at J, with 21 bases in the middle. The CDR3, as DNA: TGTGCCAGTAGTACCCCGACTAGATGGGATTGGCAACTGTTTTTT. Protein: CASSTPTRWDWQLFF.

The chain employs TRBV28 and TRBJ1-3, with 9 bases identical to TRBD1. Trimming took 3 bases from V and 14 from J; bases not matched to a gene: 5. The CDR3 runs 12 residues. In germline, CDR1 is MDHEN, CDR2 SYDVKM. The CDR3 DNA is TGTGCCAGCAGTTTGGGGACAGGGCGACTATATTTT. The encoded protein is CASSLGTGRLYF.

CDR3: CASSLTQNQPQHF. CDR3 nucleotides: TGTGCCAGCAGCTTAACCCAGAATCAGCCCCAGCATTTT. J is TRBJ1-5 and V is TRBV7-2; the D is unclear. Germline V gene sequence: CDR1 SGHTA, CDR2 FQGNSA. CDR3 length: 13 amino acids. The germline V and J ends were trimmed by 2 bases and 4 bases, with 6 bases remaining between them.

This clone was counted between two and nine times. The chain has TRBV4-1 and TRBJ1-1; 11 bases map to TRBD1. There are 16 residues in the CDR3. Looked up from germline, CDR1 is MGHRA and CDR2 is YSYEKL. Unmatched junction bases numbered 4, after V lost 4 bases and J lost 0 bases. This CDR3 reads CASSPGQGAMNTEAFF. CDR3 sequence (DNA): TGCGCCAGCAGCCCCGGACAGGGGGCGATGAACACTGAAGCTTTCTTT.

The chain is built from TRBV7-6 and TRBJ1-3; perhaps TRBD1 as D (5 bases). Germline values: CDR1 SGHVS, CDR2 FNYEAQ. V lost 6 bases to trimming and J lost 3 bases, with 12 bases between them. This CDR3 is built from 14 residues. The CDR3 spells CASSEQAFGNTIYF. CDR3 in DNA: TGTGCCAGCAGTGAACAGGCCTTTGGAAACACCATATATTTT.

The chain employs TRBV11-2 and TRBJ1-6, with TRBD1 as a possible D gene (6 bases). Germline V gene lookup returns CDR1 SGHAT and CDR2 FQNNGV. CDR3 length: 15 amino acids. The ends were cut back, 4 bases at V and 5 bases at J, with 12 bases in the middle. The CDR3 DNA reads TGTGCCAGCAGCTACGGACAGAGACATAATTCACCCCTCCACTTT. Its protein product is CASSYGQRHNSPLHF.

The rearrangement links TRBV7-9 to TRBJ2-3; 11 nucleotides align to TRBD1. The CDR3 consists of 14 residues. Germline V gene sequence: CDR1 SEHNR, CDR2 FQNEAQ (reference sequence). V lost 5 bases, J lost 4 bases, and 2 bases stayed unmatched. This CDR3 is CASSVGQGADTQYF. CDR3 bases: TGTGCCAGCAGCGTGGGACAGGGGGCAGATACGCAGTATTTT.

The rearrangement uses TRBV5-4 and TRBJ2-3, with a weak D call TRBD2 (6 bases). V lost 2 bases to trimming and J lost 2 bases, with 15 bases between them. Germline loops: CDR1 SGHNT, CDR2 YYREEE (reference sequence). The CDR3 runs 16 residues. The CDR3 coding sequence is TGTGCCAGCAGCTTAAAAGTTAGCGGAATCACAGATACGCAGTATTTT. Its protein product is CASSLKVSGITDTQYF. Supplemented by reference TRBV5-4 and TRBJ2-3, the full variable domain reads ETGVTQSPTHLIKTRGQQVTLRCSSQSGHNTVSWYQQALGQGPQFIFQYYREEENGRGNFPPRFSGLQFPNYSSELNVNALELDDSALYLCASSLKVSGITDTQYFGPGTRLTVL.

The rearrangement joins TRBV28 to TRBJ1-5; D remains ambiguous. CDR3 length: 16 residues. The ends were cut back, 4 bases at V and 2 bases at J, with 15 bases in the middle. CDR1 MDHEN and CDR2 SYDVKM come from the germline V gene. The DNA of the CDR3 is TGTGCCAGCAGTTCCCCGACACCTTGGGGCAATCAGCCCCAGCATTTT. Amino acids: CASSSPTPWGNQPQHF.

The V and J genes are TRBV20-1 and TRBJ1-4; D gene unclear. Trimming took off 5 bases at V and 6 bases at J, with 7 bases between the two ends. The CDR3 loop spans 11 amino acids. Germline-derived CDR1 and CDR2 are DFQATT and SNEGSKA (reference sequence). The CDR3: CSAWSDEKLFF. The CDR3 coding sequence is TGCAGTGCTTGGTCGGATGAAAAACTGTTTTTT.

The chain uses TRBV12-3 or TRBV12-4 and TRBJ1-2; D unclear. The CDR3 loop spans 13 amino acids. Between the trimmed V and J ends, which lost 3 bases and 8 bases, there was a span of 13 bases. The CDR3 DNA reads TGTGCCAGCAGTTTCCGAGGGCACCAGGGCTACACCTTC. Its protein is CASSFRGHQGYTF.

This sequence joins TRBV30 and TRBJ1-5; D might be TRBD1 (5 bases). Trimming took 0 bases from V and 6 from J, leaving 15 bases between them. CDR1 is GTSNPN and CDR2 is SVGIG in the germline V gene (reference sequence). The CDR3 covers 15 residues. The chain's CDR3 is CAWSVHGSGGQPQHF. The DNA of the CDR3 is TGTGCCTGGAGTGTACACGGCAGCGGGGGTCAGCCCCAGCATTTT.

This sequence joins TRBV5-1 and TRBJ2-7; D is perhaps TRBD1 (5 bases). The ends were cut back, 2 bases at V and 3 bases at J, with 6 bases in the middle. The CDR3 consists of 12 residues. Germline-derived CDR1 and CDR2 are SGHRS and YFSETQ. The CDR3 protein is CASSFDSYEQYF. CDR3 bases: TGCGCCAGCAGCTTCGACAGCTACGAGCAGTACTTC.

The V call is TRBV5-1, the J call TRBJ2-1, with a tentative D call TRBD1 (7 bases). This CDR3 contains 16 residues. CDR1 and CDR2 (germline): SGHRS, YFSETQ. Trimming shortened V by 0 bases and J by 4 bases, and 14 bases separated the two germline ends. CDR3 protein: CASSLVSRGTYNEQFF. The CDR3 DNA reads TGCGCCAGCAGCTTGGTTTCCAGGGGGACTTACAATGAGCAGTTCTTC.

The chain uses TRBV18 and TRBJ1-1; D is uncertain. Trimming removed 0 bases at V and 1 base at J, with 6 bases between. Germline V lookup: CDR1 KGHSH, CDR2 LQKENI. This CDR3 is built from 14 residues. CDR3 nucleotide sequence: TGTGCCAGCTCACCACCGTTCTCGAACACTGAAGCTTTCTTT. As protein: CASSPPFSNTEAFF.

The CDR3 reads CASSRGTGEGYTF. The CDR3 nucleotides are TGTGCCAGCAGCCGTGGGACAGGGGAAGGCTACACCTTC. This chain uses TRBV14 with TRBJ1-2, with 10 bases identical to TRBD1. V lost 4 bases and J lost 8; bases outside the gene matches: 4. Germline V gene sequence: CDR1 SGHDN, CDR2 FVKESK. This CDR3 region has 13 residues.

The V gene is TRBV24-1, the J gene TRBJ2-1, with 10 nucleotides matching TRBD1. The V gene end was trimmed by 0 bases and the J gene end by 6 bases; junction bases not matched to a gene: 1. The CDR3 length is 15 residues. Germline V gene sequence: CDR1 KGHDR, CDR2 SFDVKD. The CDR3 coding sequence is TGTGCCACCAGTGATTTGGGGACAGGGGTCAATGAGCAGTTCTTC. Its translation is CATSDLGTGVNEQFF.

V and J are TRBV27 and TRBJ2-5; 11 nucleotides line up with TRBD2. Germline loops: CDR1 MNHEY, CDR2 SMNVEV (reference sequence). The CDR3 loop spans 14 amino acids. V trimming: 6 bases; J trimming: 4 bases; junction bases outside the gene matches: 4. CDR3: CASSLGTSGETQYF. In DNA form, the CDR3 reads TGTGCCAGCAGCTTAGGGACTAGCGGAGAGACCCAGTACTTC.

The genes are TRBV19 and TRBJ1-3; 7 positions agree with TRBD1. The CDR3 contains 12 residues. V dropped 5 bases and J dropped 8; count of bases not matched to a gene: 3. Germline lookup yields CDR1 LNHDA and CDR2 SQIVND (reference sequence). In nucleotides, the CDR3 is TGTGCCAGTAGTGTCCAGGGGGACACCATATATTTT. It encodes CASSVQGDTIYF. Looking up the rest from reference TRBV19 and TRBJ1-3 gives the full variable domain: DGGITQSPKYLFRKEGQNVTLSCEQNLNHDAMYWYRQDPGQGLRLIYYSQIVNDFQKGDIAEGYSVSREKKESFPLTVTSAQKNPTAFYLCASSVQGDTIYFGEGSWLTVV.

The chain couples TRBV4-1 to TRBJ1-1; 8 nucleotides agree with TRBD1. Germline V gene sequence: CDR1 MGHRA, CDR2 YSYEKL. The CDR3 loop spans 17 amino acids. V dropped 2 bases and J dropped 1; count of bases not matched to a gene: 9. The CDR3 loop reads CASSQLLRGRGNTEAFF. CDR3 DNA sequence: TGCGCCAGCAGCCAACTCCTCAGGGGGCGAGGGAACACTGAAGCTTTCTTT.

The V and J genes are TRBV12-3 or TRBV12-4 and TRBJ2-2; D is unresolved. The CDR3 spans 11 residues. The V and J ends lost 3 bases and 8 bases respectively, with 4 bases between them. CDR3 amino acids: CASSFSGELFF. In DNA, the CDR3 is TGTGCCAGCAGTTTCTCTGGGGAGCTGTTTTTT.

J is TRBJ2-5 and V is TRBV7-3; D may be TRBD1 (6 bases). This CDR3 is built from 15 residues. V lost 1 base and J 1 base, leaving 10 bases between the germline ends. Germline lookup yields CDR1 SGHTA and CDR2 FQGTGA. The CDR3 DNA reads TGTGCCAGCAGCTTAAACAGGGCACCCCAAGAGACCCAGTACTTC. Translation: CASSLNRAPQETQYF.

The chain carries TRBV7-2 and TRBJ2-1, with D perhaps TRBD2 (5 bases). The CDR3 contains 16 residues. Trimming took 0 bases from V and 0 from J, leaving 9 bases between them. Germline lookup yields CDR1 SGHTA and CDR2 FQGNSA. The CDR3 DNA reads as TGTGCCAGCAGCTTAGCGGCCCGGGGCTCCTACAATGAGCAGTTCTTC. Its protein product is CASSLAARGSYNEQFF. The entire variable domain, with the rest obtained from reference TRBV7-2 and TRBJ2-1, is as follows: GAGVSQSPSNKVTEKGKDVELRCDPISGHTALYWYRQSLGQGLEFLIYFQGNSAPDKSGLPSDRFSAERTGGSVSTLTIQRTQQEDSAVYLCASSLAARGSYNEQFFGPGTRLTVL.

The chain links TRBV28 to TRBJ2-6, with 9 positions matching TRBD1. CDR1 and CDR2 from the germline V gene are MDHEN and SYDVKM. The junction had 7 bases not matched to a gene; V was cut back by 4 bases and J by 3 bases. The CDR3 covers 17 residues. The CDR3 sequence: CASSSGTGLYGANVLTF. CDR3 DNA sequence: TGTGCCAGCAGTTCGGGGACAGGGCTATATGGGGCCAACGTCCTGACTTTC.